Listed here are 18 T cell receptor beta chains from one sample, sequenced in a study of T cell responses to AZD1222 COVID-19 vaccine. TCRdb's table, derived via immunoSEQ multiplex PCR, lists solely in-frame clones and lacks some. The table shows around 140,000 clones, with around 90% occurring only once. Material: peripheral blood, obtained on day 0 of AZD1222 vaccination. Every receptor here comes from an adult in good health.

The chain combines TRBV6-5 with TRBJ1-5; D gene ambiguous. Germline lookup yields CDR1 MNHEY and CDR2 SVGAGI. The V end was cut by 7 bases, the J end by 0 bases, with 7 bases between. This CDR3 spans 13 amino acids. The CDR3 is CASIQSSNQPQHF. CDR3 DNA sequence: TGTGCCAGCATACAGAGTAGCAATCAGCCCCAGCATTTT.

The V and J genes are TRBV5-4 and TRBJ2-3; TRBD2 aligns across 7 bases. CDR1 SGHNT and CDR2 YYREEE come from the germline V gene (reference sequence). The CDR3 sequence is 15 residues long. Trimming at V came to 4 bases and at J to 2 bases, leaving 7 bases not matched to a gene. The CDR3 region is CASSITGLHTDTQYF. CDR3 bases: TGTGCCAGCAGCATAACGGGACTACACACAGATACGCAGTATTTT.

CDR3 sequence: CASRLAGAQETQYF. Written as DNA, the CDR3 is TGTGCCAGCAGACTAGCGGGAGCACAAGAGACCCAGTACTTC. V and J are TRBV28 and TRBJ2-5; TRBD2 matches 11 bases. Trimming removed 6 bases from V and 2 bases from J; junction bases left unmatched: 2. The CDR3 loop spans 14 amino acids. Germline V gene data show CDR1 as MDHEN and CDR2 as SYDVKM.

The gene calls are TRBV21-1 and TRBJ2-1; the table's D call, TRBD1, has no DNA check behind it. TRBV21-1 represents a pseudogene. The CDR3 length is 16 residues. In DNA, the CDR3 is TGTGCCCTTATCATAGGGGGAGTATCCTACTACAATGAGCAGTTCTTC. Amino acids: CALIIGGVSYYNEQFF.

The chain recombines TRBV19 with TRBJ2-2; D not resolved. This CDR3 is 12 amino acids long. V was cut by 11 bases and J by 8 bases, with 15 bases left in between. Per germline, CDR1 LNHDA and CDR2 SQIVND (reference sequence). For the CDR3, the DNA is TGTGCCTGTGGACCGACCCCGGGGGAGCTGTTTTTT. Translation: CACGPTPGELFF.

DNA for the CDR3: TGTGCCAGCAGGAGCCGGGACAGGGGCAATGAGCAGTTCTTC. It yields the protein CASRSRDRGNEQFF. The V gene is TRBV7-8, the J gene TRBJ2-1; the match to TRBD1 covers 10 bases. Germline CDR1 reads SGHVS; CDR2 reads FQNEAQ. This CDR3 spans 14 amino acids. V lost 6 bases to trimming and J lost 6 bases; unmatched junction nucleotides: 5.

V is TRBV7-9 and J is TRBJ2-7; no clear D. CDR1 and CDR2 (germline): SEHNR, FQNEAQ (reference sequence). V shed 0 bases and J shed 0 bases, with 18 bases lying between them. The CDR3 contains 18 residues. The CDR3: CASSLARSSHSRSYEQYF. CDR3 in DNA: TGTGCCAGCAGCTTAGCGCGGAGCAGCCATTCCCGCTCCTACGAGCAGTACTTC.

The rearrangement links TRBV9 to TRBJ2-7; no reliable D call. This CDR3 is 15 amino acids long. CDR1 and CDR2 from the germline V gene are SGDLS and YYNGEE. Trimming removed 0 bases from V and 0 bases from J, with 10 bases in between. For the CDR3, the DNA is TGTGCCAGCAGCGTAGATGCGATGAGCTCCTACGAGCAGTACTTC. This encodes CASSVDAMSSYEQYF.

The gene calls are TRBV10-1 and TRBJ1-2; 8 nucleotides line up with TRBD1. In germline, CDR1 is WNHNN, CDR2 SYGVQD (reference sequence). The CDR3 covers 15 residues. V lost 3 bases, J lost 7 bases, and 10 bases stayed unmatched. DNA for the CDR3: TGCGCCAGCAGTGACAGGGGGCAAGTCGATTTTGGCTACACCTTC. Translating it yields CASSDRGQVDFGYTF.

The chain links TRBV5-1 to TRBJ2-7, with 12 bases lining up with TRBD1. Looked up from germline, CDR1 is SGHRS and CDR2 is YFSETQ. This CDR3 comprises 15 residues. The V and J ends lost 0 bases and 5 bases, in that order; junction bases with no gene match: 3. CDR3 amino acids: CASSLVGTGGHEQYF. CDR3 DNA: TGCGCCAGCAGCTTGGTAGGGACAGGGGGCCACGAGCAGTACTTC. Looking up the rest from reference TRBV5-1 and TRBJ2-7 gives the full variable domain: KAGVTQTPRYLIKTRGQQVTLSCSPISGHRSVSWYQQTPGQGLQFLFEYFSETQRNKGNFPGRFSGRQFSNSRSEMNVSTLELGDSALYLCASSLVGTGGHEQYFGPGTRLTVT.

Only one count was recorded for this clone. The V call is TRBV4-1, the J call TRBJ2-1; D may be TRBD1 (5 bases). The V gene's germline CDR1 is MGHRA and CDR2 YSYEKL. This CDR3 is built from 15 residues. V was pared by 4 bases and J by 7 bases, with 17 bases between. The CDR3 reads CASSRSSGLSNEQFF. As DNA, the CDR3 is TGCGCCAGCAGCCGCAGCTCAGGGCTAAGTAATGAGCAGTTCTTC.

This clone was found a few times. The rearrangement uses TRBV6-1 and TRBJ2-7; D unclear. V lost 2 bases and J lost 1, with 15 bases in between. Germline assignment: CDR1 MNHNS and CDR2 SASEGT. The CDR3 has 16 amino acids. The CDR3 sequence is CASSERWVANSYEQYF. CDR3 sequence (DNA): TGTGCCAGCAGTGAAAGATGGGTAGCCAATTCCTACGAGCAGTACTTC.

The rearrangement joins TRBV2 to TRBJ2-3; 9 positions match TRBD2. The V gene end was trimmed by 5 bases and the J gene end by 3 bases; junction bases not matched to a gene: 3. CDR3 size: 14 residues. Germline CDR1 is SNHLY and CDR2 is FYNNEI. In DNA form, the CDR3 reads TGTGCCAGCAGTTTTAGCGGGAGTACAGATACGCAGTATTTT. Its protein product is CASSFSGSTDTQYF.

J is TRBJ2-7 and V is TRBV7-3; the match to TRBD1 covers 7 bases. Germline trimming cut 4 bases from V and 2 bases from J; bases unmatched to any gene: 8. Germline V gives CDR1 SGHTA, CDR2 FQGTGA. This CDR3 has 15 amino acids. CDR3 protein: CASSSHDRDPYEQYF. Here the CDR3 DNA reads TGTGCCAGCAGCTCGCATGACAGGGACCCCTACGAGCAGTACTTC.

This chain's CDR3 is CASSTLSEASEKLFF. DNA for the CDR3: TGTGCCAGCAGTACCCTGTCGGAAGCGAGTGAAAAACTGTTTTTT. This chain uses TRBV28 with TRBJ1-4, with D uncertain. V gave up 5 bases and J gave up 7 bases, with 17 bases separating them. The CDR3 runs to 15 residues. The germline CDR1 and CDR2 sequences are MDHEN and SYDVKM.

V usage is TRBV10-2 and J usage is TRBJ1-5; the match to TRBD1 covers 7 bases. The V segment lost 10 bases and the J segment 9 bases; nucleotides outside the gene matches: 15. The germline gives CDR1 WSHSY, CDR2 SAAADI. CDR3 size: 14 residues. The CDR3 reads CAIPRGPITGPQHF. The CDR3 bases are TGCGCCATCCCGAGGGGGCCTATAACGGGGCCCCAGCATTTT.

This chain links TRBV6-5 with TRBJ2-5; D ambiguous. This CDR3 spans 13 amino acids. Germline loops: CDR1 MNHEY, CDR2 SVGAGI. The ends were cut back, 6 bases at V and 0 bases at J, with 8 bases in the middle. Here the CDR3 DNA reads TGTGCCAGCAGGGGCCAGTACCAAGAGACCCAGTACTTC. Translated, it gives CASRGQYQETQYF.

The chain uses TRBV30 and TRBJ2-5, with D possibly matching TRBD2 (5 bases). V lost 1 base, J lost 5 bases, and 17 bases lay in between. Germline assignment: CDR1 GTSNPN and CDR2 SVGIG (reference sequence). The CDR3 is 15 residues long. The CDR3 loop is CAWSDPPTPGETQYF. CDR3 bases: TGTGCCTGGAGTGACCCCCCTACCCCGGGGGAGACCCAGTACTTC.